Given below is one TCR beta chain in context. Its antigen is undetermined. Germline V gives CDR1 SGHVS, CDR2 FNYEAQ. V was pared by 5 bases and J by 5 bases, with 10 bases of the junction left unmatched. The CDR3 extends over 15 amino acids. This record comes from a study of vaccination and CD4 T cells after COVID-19. In the study overall: Sampling after COVID took place at a median of 101 days (range 35 to 161) following diagnosis.

Treatment meaning: roughly 10-day PBMC culture with coronavirus spike peptide pools or control peptides (ViraFEST assay). Sequencing of DNA taken from cultured CD4+ T cells relied on the Oncomine TCR Beta short-read assay. Researchers extracted genomic DNA from CD4+ T cells that had been cultured. MiXCR, applied by TCRdb to the PCR reads, yields one record per CDR3 protein. The data hold some 9,600 distinct CDR3 sequences, with 20% to 25% observed a single time. Overall study results and limits: The median proportion of reactive clones detected only post-vaccination in convalescent patients was around 89%.

The rearrangement links TRBV7-6 to TRBJ2-7; TRBD2 agrees at 9 bases. The clonotype was recovered from a human donor who received a COVID-19 vaccine. The sequencing used CD4+ T cells from blood, cultured in vitro, collected before SARS-CoV-2 vaccination. The CDR3 protein is CASSPSGEGFNEQYF. As DNA, the CDR3 is TGTGCCAGCAGCCCTAGCGGGGAGGGCTTCAACGAGCAGTACTTC.